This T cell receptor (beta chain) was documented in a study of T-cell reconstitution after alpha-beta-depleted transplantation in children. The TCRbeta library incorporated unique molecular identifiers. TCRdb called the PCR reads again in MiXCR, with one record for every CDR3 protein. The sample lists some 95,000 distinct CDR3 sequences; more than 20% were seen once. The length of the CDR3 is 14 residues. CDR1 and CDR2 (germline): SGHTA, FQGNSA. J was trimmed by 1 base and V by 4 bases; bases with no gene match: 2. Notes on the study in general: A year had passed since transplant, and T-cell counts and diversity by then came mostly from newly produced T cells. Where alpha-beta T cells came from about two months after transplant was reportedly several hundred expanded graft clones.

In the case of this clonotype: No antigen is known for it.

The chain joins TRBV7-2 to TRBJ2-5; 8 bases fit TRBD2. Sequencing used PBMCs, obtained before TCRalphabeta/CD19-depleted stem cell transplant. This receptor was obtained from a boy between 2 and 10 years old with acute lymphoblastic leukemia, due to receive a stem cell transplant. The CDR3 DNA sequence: TGTGCCAGCAGCTATCTAGCGGGCCAAGAGACCCAGTACTTC. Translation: CASSYLAGQETQYF.